This T cell receptor beta chain emerged from a study of shared clonotypes between healthy human individuals. Germline-derived CDR1 and CDR2 are SGHRS and YFSETQ. The V end lost 4 bases, the J end lost 2 bases, and 14 bases lay between the germline ends. CDR3 size: 15 residues. Repertoires were generated with immunoSEQ multiplex PCR, while TCRdb's copy carries only in-frame clones and drops some. Of roughly 1,500,000 clones listed, approximately 98.5% are singletons. The TCR originated in a man aged 25 to 45 in good health. Sequenced sample: naive CD4+ T cells sorted from blood. Subset of the sample: CD45RA+ positively selected. The chain couples TRBV5-1 to TRBJ2-3; perhaps TRBD1 as D (6 bases). The CDR3 protein is CASSTSDRVTDTQYF. The CDR3 DNA sequence: TGCGCCAGCAGCACTTCGGACAGAGTCACAGATACGCAGTATTTT. The whole variable domain, remainder taken from reference TRBV5-1 and TRBJ2-3, is KAGVTQTPRYLIKTRGQQVTLSCSPISGHRSVSWYQQTPGQGLQFLFEYFSETQRNKGNFPGRFSGRQFSNSRSEMNVSTLELGDSALYLCASSTSDRVTDTQYFGPGTRLTVL.